These T cell receptor beta chains were read from a single sample in a study of T cells in Graves' hyperthyroidism and ophthalmopathy. TCRdb redid the calling of the multiplex PCR reads with MiXCR, one entry per CDR3 protein. The sample records roughly 500,000 distinct CDR3 sequences, 40% to 55% being singletons. What was sequenced was peripheral blood or thyroid tissue (not recorded which). The receptors stem from an adult woman with Graves' disease, either hyperthyroidism or ophthalmopathy (not recorded which). CDR3s include the opening cysteine and the closing phenylalanine or tryptophan. D genes are given only for firm matches. Clone size is given for some rows only: seen once, a few or many times, or a class if the clone is expanded.

d_gene	v_gene	j_gene	abundance	CDR3aa	CDR3nt
NA	TRBV29-1	TRBJ1-1	NA	CSVGPPEAFF	TGCAGCGTTGGACCCCCGGAAGCTTTCTTT
NA	TRBV19	TRBJ1-3	NA	CASSIQSSGNTIYF	TGTGCCAGTAGTATTCAGAGCTCTGGAAACACCATATATTTT
NA	TRBV5-1	TRBJ1-4	few	CASSSTGAHNEKLFF	TGCGCCAGCAGCTCGACCGGGGCCCATAATGAAAAACTGTTTTTT
NA	TRBV19	TRBJ2-2	many	CASSYLRGGGNTGELFF	TGTGCCAGTAGTTACCTTCGGGGAGGCGGAAACACCGGGGAGCTGTTTTTT
NA	TRBV7-2	TRBJ2-5	NA	CASSAGAEETQYF	TGTGCCAGCAGCGCGGGGGCTGAAGAGACCCAGTACTTC
NA	TRBV3-1	TRBJ1-4	NA	CASSLRTDPTNEKLFF	TGTGCCAGCAGCCTACGGACAGACCCAACTAATGAAAAACTGTTTTTT
NA	TRBV29-1	TRBJ1-4	NA	CSVAGGGEKLFF	TGCAGCGTTGCGGGGGGTGGTGAAAAACTGTTTTTT
NA	TRBV7-6	TRBJ2-5	NA	CASSLALGLGRTQYF	TGTGCCAGCAGCTTAGCTTTGGGTCTGGGAAGGACCCAGTACTTC
NA	TRBV10-1	TRBJ2-3	NA	CASSRATDAQYF	TGCGCCAGCAGTAGGGCCACAGATGCGCAGTATTTT
NA	TRBV7-6	TRBJ2-7	NA	CASSLGVGDTGELYF	TGTGCCAGCAGCTTAGGGGTAGGGGACACCGGGGAGCTGTACTTC
TRBD1	TRBV5-1	TRBJ1-4	NA	CTSSLAGTAEKLFF	TGCACCAGCAGCTTGGCCGGGACAGCTGAAAAACTGTTCTTT
NA	TRBV7-2	TRBJ2-5	few	CASSSVPEKETQYF	TGTGCCAGCAGCTCTGTCCCGGAAAAAGAGACCCAGTACTTC
TRBD2	TRBV11-2	TRBJ2-2	NA	CASTMTSGSTGELFF	TGTGCCAGCACCATGACTAGCGGATCCACCGGGGAGCTGTTTTTT
TRBD2	TRBV11-2	TRBJ2-7	once	CASSYSTGGGHEQYF	TGTGCCAGCAGTTACTCTACGGGAGGGGGACACGAGCAGTACTTC
TRBD1	TRBV12-3/TRBV12-4	TRBJ1-4	once	CASSRTGVRGEKLFF	TGTGCCAGCAGTCGGACAGGGGTTCGGGGCGAAAAACTGTTTTTT
TRBD2	TRBV20-1	TRBJ2-5	many	CSARLSGRLETQYF	TGCAGTGCTAGGCTTAGCGGGAGGTTAGAGACCCAGTACTTC
NA	TRBV7-9	TRBJ1-5	many	CASSLATGDQPQHF	TGTGCCAGCAGCTTAGCTACCGGGGACCAGCCCCAGCATTTT
TRBD1	TRBV6-1	TRBJ2-5	NA	CASKIRTGGYQETQYF	TGTGCCAGCAAGATCCGGACAGGGGGATACCAAGAGACCCAGTACTTC
NA	TRBV20-1	TRBJ1-1	many	CSAPGAGNTEAFF	TGCAGTGCCCCAGGGGCCGGAAACACTGAAGCTTTCTTT
NA	TRBV5-5	TRBJ2-7	few	CASSFAHEQYF	TGTGCCAGCAGCTTCGCCCACGAGCAGTACTTC
NA	TRBV2	TRBJ1-5	many	CASSEWASGNQPQHF	TGTGCCAGCAGTGAGTGGGCATCGGGAAATCAGCCCCAGCATTTT
NA	TRBV5-5	TRBJ1-1	NA	CASSSGPGGGSRAFF	TGTGCCAGCAGCTCCGGGCCGGGTGGAGGGAGCAGAGCTTTCTTT
NA	TRBV5-8	TRBJ1-1	NA	CASRPPQGTEAFF	TGTGCCAGCAGGCCCCCACAGGGAACGGAAGCTTTCTTT
NA	TRBV12-3/TRBV12-4	TRBJ1-1	many	CASTLGTLGAFF	TGTGCCAGCACCTTGGGGACCTTAGGGGCTTTCTTT
NA	TRBV29-1	TRBJ2-7	NA	CSSLGEAYEQYF	TGCAGCAGCTTAGGGGAGGCCTACGAGCAGTACTTC
TRBD1	TRBV12-3/TRBV12-4	TRBJ2-2	many	CASSRTGGTRAGELFF	TGTGCCAGCAGTAGGACAGGGGGCACGAGAGCCGGGGAGCTGTTTTTT
TRBD2	TRBV24-1	TRBJ2-7	NA	CASSLHPSGGYEQYF	TGTGCCAGCAGCTTACATCCTAGCGGGGGCTACGAGCAGTACTTC
NA	TRBV5-1	TRBJ2-7	many	CASSLVQGSEESQYF	TGCGCCAGCAGCTTGGTACAGGGCTCCGAAGAAAGTCAGTACTTC
NA	TRBV19	TRBJ1-3	NA	CASSIDRETDSGNTIYF	TGTGCCAGTAGTATAGATCGCGAAACCGACTCTGGAAACACCATATATTTT
NA	TRBV19	TRBJ1-2	NA	CASRPPEGNYGYTF	TGTGCCAGTCGTCCTCCGGAAGGGAACTATGGCTACACCTTC
NA	TRBV9	TRBJ1-3	NA	CASSTSSGDGNTICF	TGTGCCAGCAGCACAAGCTCAGGGGACGGGAACACCATATGTTTT
TRBD2	TRBV29-1	TRBJ2-7	NA	CSSLGGSANEQYF	TGCAGCAGTTTAGGCGGGAGTGCCAACGAGCAGTACTTC
NA	TRBV10-3	TRBJ1-1	NA	CAITGPNTEAFF	TGTGCCATCACCGGACCGAACACTGAAGCTTTCTTT
NA	TRBV10-3	TRBJ1-5	NA	CAISGSEGPQHF	TGTGCCATCAGTGGGTCCGAGGGACCCCAGCATTTT
NA	TRBV15	TRBJ2-7	NA	CATSSARLVYEQYF	TGTGCCACCAGCAGCGCTAGACTAGTCTACGAGCAGTACTTC
TRBD2	TRBV2	TRBJ2-7	few	CASSEEREGEQYF	TGTGCCAGCAGTGAAGAGCGGGAAGGCGAGCAGTACTTC
TRBD1	TRBV7-3	TRBJ2-5	NA	CASRETGGDQTQYF	TGTGCCAGCAGAGAGACAGGGGGCGACCAGACCCAGTACTTC
TRBD1	TRBV6-5	TRBJ1-2	many	CASSYGSAGGIYTF	TGTGCCAGCAGTTACGGTTCGGCAGGGGGCATCTACACCTTC
NA	TRBV5-1	TRBJ2-5	NA	CASSLGSKQETQYF	TGCGCCAGCAGCTTGGGCAGTAAGCAAGAGACCCAGTACTTC
NA	TRBV29-1	TRBJ1-1	once	CSVEDPRALNTEAFF	TGCAGCGTTGAAGATCCTCGGGCCTTGAACACTGAAGCTTTCTTT
NA	TRBV14	TRBJ1-2	many	CASSRRGGGRGSGGYTF	TGTGCCAGCAGCAGACGAGGAGGAGGACGGGGCAGTGGTGGCTACACCTTC
TRBD1	TRBV7-8	TRBJ1-2	NA	CASRSGTGDYGYTF	TGTGCCAGCAGGTCTGGGACAGGGGACTATGGCTACACCTTC
TRBD1	TRBV19	TRBJ1-5	many	CASGQGANQPQHF	TGTGCCAGCGGACAGGGGGCGAATCAGCCCCAGCATTTT
NA	TRBV20-1	TRBJ1-5	NA	CSALGGLANQPQHF	TGCAGTGCTTTAGGTGGGCTGGCCAATCAGCCCCAGCATTTT
NA	TRBV29-1	TRBJ1-1	NA	CSAGHSRAEAFF	TGCAGCGCCGGACACTCACGGGCTGAAGCTTTCTTT